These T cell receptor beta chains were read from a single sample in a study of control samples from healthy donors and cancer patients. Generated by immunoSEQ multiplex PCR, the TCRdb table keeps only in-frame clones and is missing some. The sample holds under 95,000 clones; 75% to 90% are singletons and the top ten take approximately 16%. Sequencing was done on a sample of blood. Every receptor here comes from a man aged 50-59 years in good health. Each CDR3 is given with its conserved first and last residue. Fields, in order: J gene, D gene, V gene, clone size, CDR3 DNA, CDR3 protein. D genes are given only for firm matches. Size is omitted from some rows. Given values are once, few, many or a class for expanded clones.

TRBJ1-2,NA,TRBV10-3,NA,TGTGCCATCAGTGATACCGGGGGAGCTAACTATGGCTACACCTTC,CAISDTGGANYGYTF
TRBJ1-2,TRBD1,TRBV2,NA,TGTGCCAGCACTTTCTCGTGGGGGACAGGGAGCTATGGCTACACCTTC,CASTFSWGTGSYGYTF
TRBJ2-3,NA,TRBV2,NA,TGTGCCAGCAGTGGCCGGACAGCAAGCACAGATACGCAGTATTTT,CASSGRTASTDTQYF
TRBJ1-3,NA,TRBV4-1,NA,TGCGCCAGCAGCCAAGATTATGCGTCGGCCCAGAGGGAGACTGGAAACACCATATATTTT,CASSQDYASAQRETGNTIYF
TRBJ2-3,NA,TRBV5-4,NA,TGTGCCAGCAGCTTGGACTTGGGCCAGCTGGGTACGCAGTATTTT,CASSLDLGQLGTQYF
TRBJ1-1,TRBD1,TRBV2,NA,TGTGCCAGCAGTGCAGGGGGGGCCACTGAAGCTTTCTTT,CASSAGGATEAFF
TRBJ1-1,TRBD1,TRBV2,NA,TGTGCCAGCGTCGAGCTGGGACAGGGTTTCACTGAAGCTTTCTTT,CASVELGQGFTEAFF
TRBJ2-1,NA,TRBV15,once,TGTGCCACCAGCAGGTGGGGGGATGAGCAGTTCTTC,CATSRWGDEQFF
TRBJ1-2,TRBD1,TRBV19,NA,TGTGCCAGCAAAACCATAACAGGGGGCTACGATGGCTACACCTTC,CASKTITGGYDGYTF
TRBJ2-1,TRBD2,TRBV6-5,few,TGTGCCAGCAGTTACTGGACTAGCGGTTCGTACAATGAGCAGTTCTTC,CASSYWTSGSYNEQFF
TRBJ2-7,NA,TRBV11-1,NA,TGTGCCAGCAGCTTAGTCGGCCAGCTTGGGGAGCAGTACTTC,CASSLVGQLGEQYF
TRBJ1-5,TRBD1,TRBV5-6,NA,TGTGCCAGCAGCCGCGGGGACAGGGAAAATAGCAATCAGCCCCAGCATTTT,CASSRGDRENSNQPQHF
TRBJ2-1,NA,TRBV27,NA,TGTGCCAGCAGTTTCCCGGGGGCAGGGAGCGATGAGCAGTTCTTC,CASSFPGAGSDEQFF
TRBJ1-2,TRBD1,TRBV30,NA,TGTGCCTGGAGTATATACAGGGGGTTCCCTCCCGCAAACTATGGCTACACCTTC,CAWSIYRGFPPANYGYTF
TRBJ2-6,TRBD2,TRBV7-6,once,TGTGCCAGCAGCCCGCGGGGGGATCGTCCGGGACAATACTCTGGGGCCAACGTCCTGACTTTC,CASSPRGDRPGQYSGANVLTF
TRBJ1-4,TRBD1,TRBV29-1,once,TGCACGGGACAGGGGGACCGGAATGAAAAACTGTTTTTT,CTGQGDRNEKLFF
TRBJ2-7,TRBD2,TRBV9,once,TGTGCCAGCAGCGTCTCCGGGACTAGTAGCCACGAGCAGTACTTC,CASSVSGTSSHEQYF
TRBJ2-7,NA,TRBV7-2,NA,TGTGCCAGCAGCTTCGGGGCGGGAACCTACGAGCAGTACTTC,CASSFGAGTYEQYF